The next 27 T cell receptor beta chains were all read from a single sample in a study of shared clonotypes between healthy human individuals. Clones were sequenced by immunoSEQ multiplex PCR, and TCRdb holds only the in-frame ones, with some missing. Among 150,000 to 200,000 clones listed, 90% to 95% were seen once. The material sequenced was naive CD4+ T cells sorted from blood. Sample subset: CD45RA+ positively selected. All receptors come from a woman aged 25 to 39 in good health.

V gene TRBV2 combines with J gene TRBJ2-3; D remains unclear. Germline V CDR1 and CDR2: SNHLY, FYNNEI. This CDR3 comprises 12 residues. Between the trimmed V and J ends, which lost 8 bases and 1 base, there was a span of 7 bases. Here the CDR3 DNA reads TGTGCCAGCGCGGCCCGCACAGATACGCAGTATTTT. Translation: CASAARTDTQYF.

The V gene is TRBV6-5, the J gene TRBJ2-5; TRBD2 is a possible D gene (5 bases). TRBJ2-7 matches the DNA end more closely, so the J call is doubtful. CDR1 is MNHEY, CDR2 SVGAGI, per germline. CDR3 length: 14 residues. The CDR3 protein is CASSWGEGAYEQYF. In DNA form, the CDR3 reads TGTGCCAGCAGTTGGGGAGAGGGAGCCTACGAGCAGTACTTC.

J is TRBJ1-1 and V is TRBV5-1; D uncertain. Germline CDR1 reads SGHRS; CDR2 reads YFSETQ. With 4 bases removed from V and 10 bases from J, the gap between germline ends came to 14 bases. The CDR3 is made up of 12 amino acids. CDR3 nucleotide sequence: TGCGCCAGCAGCAATCCAGTGGGTTTAGCTTTCTTT. Translated, it gives CASSNPVGLAFF.

This chain connects TRBV11-2 to TRBJ1-4; no reliable D call. The CDR3 is 12 amino acids. The V end was cut by 5 bases, the J end by 8 bases, with 9 bases between. CDR1 SGHAT and CDR2 FQNNGV come from the germline V gene. This CDR3 reads CASSPRVEKLFF. The CDR3 nucleotides read TGTGCCAGCAGCCCGAGAGTAGAAAAACTGTTTTTT.

The chain links TRBV18 to TRBJ2-7; possibly TRBD1 for D (6 bases). The CDR3 spans 14 residues. The germline gives CDR1 KGHSH, CDR2 LQKENI. V gave up 5 bases and J gave up 3 bases, with 14 bases separating them. CDR3 loop: CASSALEGGYEQYF. CDR3 nucleotide sequence: TGTGCCAGCTCAGCCCTCGAAGGGGGCTACGAGCAGTACTTC.

The chain couples TRBV6-1 to TRBJ2-7, with D possibly being TRBD1 (7 bases). The CDR3 is 15 amino acids. Germline CDR1 is MNHNS and CDR2 is SASEGT. Trimming shortened V by 4 bases and J by 2 bases, and 15 bases separated the two germline ends. The chain's CDR3 is CASSARRGPTYEQYF. The CDR3 DNA follows: TGTGCCAGCAGTGCCAGGAGGGGGCCTACCTACGAGCAGTACTTC.

This chain uses TRBV19 with TRBJ1-6; D call uncertain. From germline, CDR1 is LNHDA and CDR2 SQIVND (reference sequence). The CDR3 is 13 residues long. V was clipped by 3 bases and J by 7 bases, with 7 bases between them. The CDR3 loop is CASSIGGNSPLHF. CDR3 nucleotides: TGTGCCAGTAGTATCGGCGGGAATTCACCCCTCCACTTT. The entire variable domain, with the rest obtained from reference TRBV19 and TRBJ1-6, is as follows: DGGITQSPKYLFRKEGQNVTLSCEQNLNHDAMYWYRQDPGQGLRLIYYSQIVNDFQKGDIAEGYSVSREKKESFPLTVTSAQKNPTAFYLCASSIGGNSPLHFGNGTRLTVT.

The V call is TRBV7-3, the J call TRBJ2-2, with 9 bases that match TRBD2. J lost 0 bases, V lost 0 bases, and 8 bases had no gene match. Germline values: CDR1 SGHTA, CDR2 FQGTGA. This CDR3 is built from 19 residues. This CDR3 reads CASSLTSSSSGTNTGELFF. DNA of the CDR3: TGTGCCAGCAGCTTAACATCCTCCTCTAGCGGGACGAACACCGGGGAGCTGTTTTTT.

This clone was observed a handful of times. This chain links TRBV18 with TRBJ2-7; the match to TRBD1 covers 8 bases. Germline values: CDR1 KGHSH, CDR2 LQKENI. CDR3 length equals 15 residues. With 6 bases clipped from V and 2 bases from J, the junction kept 9 bases outside the gene matches. CDR3 in amino acids: CASSHGQGPPYEQYF. Here the CDR3 DNA reads TGTGCCAGCTCTCACGGACAGGGACCCCCCTACGAGCAGTACTTC. Complete variable domain (other parts from reference TRBV18 and TRBJ2-7): NAGVMQNPRHLVRRRGQEARLRCSPMKGHSHVYWYRQLPEEGLKFMVYLQKENIIDESGMPKERFSAEFPKEGPSILRIQQVVRGDSAAYFCASSHGQGPPYEQYFGPGTRLTVT.

The chain joins TRBV27 to TRBJ1-1; a weak D match, TRBD1 (6 bases). The CDR3 runs to 14 residues. V was cut by 8 bases and J by 5 bases, with 18 bases left in between. Germline assignment: CDR1 MNHEY and CDR2 SMNVEV (reference sequence). Written as DNA, the CDR3 is TGTGCCAGCTCCAACGCAGGGGTTGGTACTGAAGCTTTCTTT. Translating it yields CASSNAGVGTEAFF.

The chain combines TRBV7-2 with TRBJ1-4; 9 bases line up with TRBD1. The V gene end was trimmed by 5 bases and the J gene end by 8 bases; junction bases not matched to a gene: 12. Looked up from germline, CDR1 is SGHTA and CDR2 is FQGNSA. This CDR3 comprises 16 residues. The CDR3 DNA is TGTGCCAGCAGCCTCAACCCCGGGACAGGGAACGAAAAACTGTTTTTT. Protein product: CASSLNPGTGNEKLFF.

This chain connects TRBV10-3 to TRBJ1-5; 10 bases match TRBD1. V lost 4 bases, J lost 4 bases, and 7 bases stayed unmatched. The CDR3 spans 16 residues. CDR1 and CDR2 (germline): ENHRY, SYGVKD. CDR3 amino acids: CAISGSTGGTNQPQHF. The CDR3 DNA sequence: TGTGCCATCAGTGGGTCGACAGGGGGCACGAATCAGCCCCAGCATTTT.

V is TRBV4-1 and J is TRBJ1-5, with 7 bases that match TRBD1. CDR1 MGHRA and CDR2 YSYEKL come from the germline V gene. The CDR3 totals 13 residues. The junction had 10 bases not matched to a gene; V was cut back by 1 base and J by 16 bases. The CDR3 DNA follows: TGCGCCAGCAGCCAAGTGGATGAGACAGGGAGACATTTT. This gives the protein CASSQVDETGRHF.

V is TRBV2 and J is TRBJ2-5, with 11 nucleotides matching TRBD2. CDR3 length: 16 residues. Losses at the gene ends were 6 bases for V and 5 bases for J; bases not matched to a gene: 11. Germline CDR1 reads SNHLY; CDR2 reads FYNNEI. CDR3 sequence (DNA): TGTGCCAGCAGCGCCCGACTAGCGGGAACGGCGGAGACCCAGTACTTC. Residues: CASSARLAGTAETQYF. Filled out from reference TRBV2 and TRBJ2-5, the complete variable domain reads EPEVTQTPSHQVTQMGQEVILRCVPISNHLYFYWYRQILGQKVEFLVSFYNNEISEKSEIFDDQFSVERPDGSNFTLKIRSTKLEDSAMYFCASSARLAGTAETQYFGPGTRLLVL.

The chain combines TRBV6-5 with TRBJ1-5, with TRBD1 matching over 7 bases. The CDR3 loop spans 14 amino acids. CDR1 is MNHEY, CDR2 SVGAGI, per germline. V was pared by 6 bases and J by 11 bases, with 13 bases of the junction left unmatched. The CDR3 DNA is TGTGCCAGCAGACCAGACAGGGCCCCCTTGTCCCAGCATTTT. It yields the protein CASRPDRAPLSQHF.

J is TRBJ1-1 and V is TRBV5-1; the D gene is possibly TRBD1 (5 bases). This CDR3 is built from 16 residues. Germline CDR1 and CDR2: SGHRS and YFSETQ. Trimming shortened V by 0 bases and J by 0 bases, and 12 bases separated the two germline ends. CDR3 nucleotides: TGCGCCAGCAGCTTGGGGTCGGGGCGTTTGAACACTGAAGCTTTCTTT. Amino acids: CASSLGSGRLNTEAFF.

This clone is a singleton in its sample. This chain joins TRBV10-3 and TRBJ1-3; D is uncertain. The CDR3 is 14 residues long. Trimming stripped 5 bases from V and 2 bases from J, with 10 bases between. Germline V gene lookup returns CDR1 ENHRY and CDR2 SYGVKD. CDR3 bases: TGTGCCATCAGTCTTGAGGTGCCTGGAAACACCATATATTTT. Translating it yields CAISLEVPGNTIYF.

The V call is TRBV11-2, the J call TRBJ2-5, with 14 bases aligning to TRBD2. Germline CDR1 SGHAT, CDR2 FQNNGV. V lost 5 bases, J lost 11 bases, and 7 bases stayed unmatched. CDR3 length equals 14 residues. Here the CDR3 reads CASSRGLAGVSQYF. The DNA for the CDR3 is TGTGCCAGCAGCCGGGGACTAGCGGGAGTATCGCAGTACTTC.

For this clone: Other DNA sequences in this specimen translate into the identical CDR3. The chain couples TRBV6-6 to TRBJ2-1; no reliable D call. CDR3 length equals 13 residues. Between the trimmed V and J ends, which lost 0 bases and 6 bases, there was a span of 6 bases. Germline V gene sequence: CDR1 MNHNY, CDR2 SVGAGI (reference sequence). The CDR3 DNA is TGTGCCAGCAGTTACTCCTCGGGCAATGAGCAGTTCTTC. The encoded protein is CASSYSSGNEQFF.

This chain joins TRBV5-1 and TRBJ2-5; 7 bases line up with TRBD1. CDR1 and CDR2 from the germline V gene are SGHRS and YFSETQ. V gave up 4 bases and J gave up 2 bases; unmatched junction bases: 5. The CDR3 loop spans 14 amino acids. The CDR3 spells CASSKGQSQETQYF. DNA for the CDR3: TGCGCCAGCAGCAAGGGACAGAGTCAAGAGACCCAGTACTTC.

In nucleotides, the CDR3 is TGTGCCAGCAGTGCCTACGGTGGTGAAAAACTGTTTTTT. Protein product: CASSAYGGEKLFF. The chain is built from TRBV6-1 and TRBJ1-4; D is undetermined. V lost 4 bases to trimming and J lost 7 bases, with 10 bases between them. The CDR3 covers 13 residues. CDR1 MNHNS and CDR2 SASEGT come from the germline V gene.

The chain is built from TRBV27 and TRBJ2-7; 7 nucleotides align to TRBD1. This CDR3 has 18 residues. Germline lookup yields CDR1 MNHEY and CDR2 SMNVEV (reference sequence). The junction had 16 bases not matched to a gene; V was cut back by 5 bases and J by 0 bases. The CDR3 DNA reads TGTGCCAGCAGTGTACGAATACTGGGGACAGAGATCTCCTACGAGCAGTACTTC. Its translation: CASSVRILGTEISYEQYF.

A few counts support this clone. J is TRBJ2-7 and V is TRBV11-2; 8 bases are shared with TRBD2. With V trimmed by 5 bases and J by 6 bases, 12 bases remained unmatched. The CDR3 consists of 15 residues. Germline CDR1 SGHAT, CDR2 FQNNGV. CDR3 in amino acids: CASSPGQRGFGEQYF. CDR3 bases: TGTGCCAGCAGCCCAGGACAGCGGGGGTTTGGCGAGCAGTACTTC.

V and J are TRBV2 and TRBJ2-1; the D is unclear. The CDR3 contains 10 residues. Germline assignment: CDR1 SNHLY and CDR2 FYNNEI. The V end lost 2 bases, the J end lost 7 bases, and 0 bases lay between the germline ends. The CDR3 sequence is CASSENEQFF. The CDR3, as DNA: TGTGCCAGCAGTGAAAATGAGCAGTTCTTC. Using reference TRBV2 and TRBJ2-1 for the parts outside the CDR3, the full variable domain is EPEVTQTPSHQVTQMGQEVILRCVPISNHLYFYWYRQILGQKVEFLVSFYNNEISEKSEIFDDQFSVERPDGSNFTLKIRSTKLEDSAMYFCASSENEQFFGPGTRLTVL.

This clone was observed a handful of times. This rearrangement joins TRBV19 to TRBJ2-7; D unresolved. The ends were cut back, 5 bases at V and 1 base at J, with 12 bases in the middle. The germline CDR1 and CDR2 sequences are LNHDA and SQIVND (reference sequence). The CDR3 loop spans 14 amino acids. The CDR3 DNA reads TGTGCCAGTAGTTCAACAGTATCGTCCTACGAGCAGTACTTC. It yields the protein CASSSTVSSYEQYF.

The chain is built from TRBV5-1 and TRBJ2-7, with 7 bases that match TRBD2. V shed 4 bases and J 4 bases; nucleotides not matched to a gene: 11. The length of the CDR3 is 15 residues. Germline lookup yields CDR1 SGHRS and CDR2 YFSETQ. Written as DNA, the CDR3 is TGCGCCAGCAGCGTTGGGCCTAGCGGAGCTTACGAGCAGTACTTC. Translating it yields CASSVGPSGAYEQYF. Looking up the rest from reference TRBV5-1 and TRBJ2-7 gives the full variable domain: KAGVTQTPRYLIKTRGQQVTLSCSPISGHRSVSWYQQTPGQGLQFLFEYFSETQRNKGNFPGRFSGRQFSNSRSEMNVSTLELGDSALYLCASSVGPSGAYEQYFGPGTRLTVT.

This clone turned up a few times. DNA for the CDR3: TGTGCCAGCAGCACCCTCGTCTATCATGGCTACACCTTC. Amino acids: CASSTLVYHGYTF. The chain has TRBV7-9 and TRBJ1-2; D is undetermined. Trimming removed 5 bases at V and 6 bases at J, with 13 bases between. CDR1 and CDR2 from the germline V gene are SEHNR and FQNEAQ (reference sequence). The CDR3 contains 13 residues.